This passage covers 5 T cell receptor beta chains from one sample sequenced in a study of cytomegalovirus exposure and HLA in healthy donors. The PCR was carried out with 60 Vbeta primers and 13 Jbeta primers. Profiled with immunoSEQ multiplex PCR; TCRdb holds only in-frame clones, not every one. The table has 150,000 to 200,000 clones, around 79% seen once. Sequencing was done on a sample of PBMCs. These receptors all come from a man over 45 in good health and CMV-seropositive.

The V gene is TRBV5-6, the J gene TRBJ2-2; 7 bases are a match to TRBD2. This CDR3 region has 16 residues. The ends lost 4 bases at V and 0 bases at J; junction bases unmatched: 6. The germline gives CDR1 SGHDT, CDR2 YYEEEE. CDR3 protein: CASSHLAESNTGELFF. In DNA, the CDR3 is TGTGCCAGCAGCCATCTAGCGGAGTCGAACACCGGGGAGCTGTTTTTT.

This clone appeared once. The V call is TRBV5-1, the J call TRBJ2-3; 10 nucleotides match TRBD2. The CDR3 spans 15 residues. J gave up 0 bases and V 2 bases, and 0 bases lay outside the gene matches. CDR1 SGHRS and CDR2 YFSETQ come from the germline V gene. CDR3 bases: TGCGCCAGCAGCTTTAGCGGGAGGAGCACAGATACGCAGTATTTT. Translated, it gives CASSFSGRSTDTQYF.

The rearrangement joins TRBV27 to TRBJ1-1; D remains unclear. Germline V gene sequence: CDR1 MNHEY, CDR2 SMNVEV (reference sequence). The CDR3 has 14 residues. Trimming left V 0 bases short and J 1 base short, with 6 bases between. CDR3 sequence: CASSLSNRNTEAFF. CDR3 coding DNA: TGTGCCAGCAGTTTATCCAATAGGAACACTGAAGCTTTCTTT.

The chain links TRBV7-9 to TRBJ2-5; D gene ambiguous. The germline CDR1 and CDR2 sequences are SEHNR and FQNEAQ (reference sequence). V was cut by 5 bases and J by 7 bases, with 14 bases left in between. The CDR3 length is 13 residues. The CDR3, as DNA: TGTGCCAGCAGCCCGAGACTGGAGTGGACCCAGTACTTC. Residues: CASSPRLEWTQYF.

This chain connects TRBV30 to TRBJ1-4; weak D call: TRBD1 (6 bases). Deletions cut 7 bases from V and 3 bases from J, with 9 bases between. The CDR3 contains 12 residues. Germline CDR1 and CDR2: GTSNPN and SVGIG (reference sequence). CDR3: CASGTSNEKLFF. The CDR3 DNA follows: TGTGCCTCCGGGACATCTAATGAAAAACTGTTTTTT.